The text below deals with one TCR beta chain. This specimen comes from a study of blood T cell repertoires in COVID-19. Study details: The samples span acute and convalescent COVID-19 from the United States, Italy and Spain. PBMCs, B-cell-depleted T cells, or T cells provided the cDNA or gDNA that made up the material.

This CDR3 contains 14 residues. Germline assignment: CDR1 MGHDK and CDR2 SYGVNS. Deletions cut 2 bases from V and 1 base from J, with 8 bases between. Original handling: Amplifying reference gene primers gave estimates of nucleated cell counts. Produced via immunoSEQ multiplex PCR; TCRdb's table is partial and in-frame only. The D gene and trimming were derived from the DNA, and the V and J assignments and clone size from that table. The sample has 95,000 to 150,000 clones, 70% to 85% seen once. The TCR originated in a human donor with acute or convalescent COVID-19. The donor label of this sample is uncertain. This sequence joins TRBV25-1 and TRBJ2-5; D is ambiguous. The material sequenced was peripheral blood. The CDR3 DNA sequence: TGTGCCAGCAGTGAAATGGCGGTCCAAGAGACCCAGTACTTC. Encoded protein: CASSEMAVQETQYF.